In its sample, the clone carrying this TCR beta chain was seen a few times. Its antigen is currently unknown. Using immunoSEQ multiplex PCR, the repertoire was profiled, and TCRdb retains in-frame clones only, with some absent. Of around 100,000 clones listed, about 88% are singletons. These data come from a study of T cell responses to AZD1222 COVID-19 vaccine. General observations from the study: Only after the peak T cell response were repertoires sampled. White British donors predominated, females outnumbered males, and clonal diversity was possibly underestimated.

The germline V gene has CDR1 LGHDT and CDR2 YNNKEL (reference sequence). This CDR3 has 14 residues. Trimming removed 1 base from V and 6 bases from J, with 13 bases in between. The clonotype originates from an adult in good health. The gene calls are TRBV3-1 (or the pseudogene TRBV3-2) and TRBJ2-7; D possibly corresponds to TRBD2 (7 bases). The specimen was peripheral blood, collected on day 0 of AZD1222 vaccination. As DNA, the CDR3 is TGTGCCAGCAGCCAAGTTCACAGGGAGGGCGAGCAGTACTTC. Its translation: CASSQVHREGEQYF.